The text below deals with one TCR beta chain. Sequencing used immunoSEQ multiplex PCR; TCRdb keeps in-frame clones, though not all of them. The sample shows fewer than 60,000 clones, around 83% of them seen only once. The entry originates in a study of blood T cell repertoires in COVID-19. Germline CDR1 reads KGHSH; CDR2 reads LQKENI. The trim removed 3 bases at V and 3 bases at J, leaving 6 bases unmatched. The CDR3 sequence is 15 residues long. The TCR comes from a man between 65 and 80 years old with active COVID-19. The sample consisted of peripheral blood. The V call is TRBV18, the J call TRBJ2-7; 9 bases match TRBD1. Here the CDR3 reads CASSPPGQGYYEQYF. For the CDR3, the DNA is TGTGCCAGCTCACCTCCGGGACAGGGATACTACGAGCAGTACTTC.